This TCR beta chain is from a study of T cells in Graves' hyperthyroidism and ophthalmopathy. RNA transcripts yielded amplified TCR beta CDR3 regions. HTBI primers drove first-round RT-PCR of the TCR CDR3. TCRdb reprocessed the multiplex PCR reads via MiXCR and lists one record per CDR3 protein. The sample lists about 840,000 distinct CDR3 sequences; roughly 40% were seen once. Ten or more counts support this clonotype. V was clipped by 7 bases and J by 4 bases; unmatched bases: 9. In germline, CDR1 is SQVTM, CDR2 ANQGSEA. CDR3 length: 14 residues. The specimen was blood. This clonotype was sampled from a man younger than 35 with Graves' hyperthyroidism. The rearrangement uses TRBV29-1 and TRBJ1-4; 7 bases line up with TRBD1. CDR3 DNA sequence: TGCAGCGCCGGACAGGTCGGTTATAATGAAAAACTGTTTTTT. Translated: CSAGQVGYNEKLFF.